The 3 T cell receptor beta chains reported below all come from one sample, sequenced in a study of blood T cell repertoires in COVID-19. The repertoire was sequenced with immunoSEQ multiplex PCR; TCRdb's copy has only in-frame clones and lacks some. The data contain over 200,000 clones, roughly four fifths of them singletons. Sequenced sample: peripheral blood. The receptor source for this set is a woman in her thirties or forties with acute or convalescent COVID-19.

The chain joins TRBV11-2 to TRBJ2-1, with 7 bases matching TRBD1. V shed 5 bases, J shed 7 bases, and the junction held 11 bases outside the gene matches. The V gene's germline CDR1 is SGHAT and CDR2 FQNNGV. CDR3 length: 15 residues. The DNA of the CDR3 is TGTGCCAGCAGCCAACCGGACAGGTTAGCGAATGAGCAGTTCTTC. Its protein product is CASSQPDRLANEQFF.

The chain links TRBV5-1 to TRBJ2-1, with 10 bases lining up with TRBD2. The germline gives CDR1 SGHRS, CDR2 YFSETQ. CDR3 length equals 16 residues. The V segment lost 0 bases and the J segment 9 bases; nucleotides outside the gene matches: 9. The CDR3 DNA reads TGCGCCAGCAGCTTGGCTACTAGCGGGATTAACAGTGAGCAGTTCTTC. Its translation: CASSLATSGINSEQFF.

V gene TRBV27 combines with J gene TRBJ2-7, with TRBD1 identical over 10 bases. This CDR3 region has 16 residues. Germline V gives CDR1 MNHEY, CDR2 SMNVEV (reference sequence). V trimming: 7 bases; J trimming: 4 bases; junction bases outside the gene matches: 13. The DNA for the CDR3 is TGTGCCAGCAAGCTTGGTGGGGACAGGGGTCTTTACGAGCAGTACTTC. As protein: CASKLGGDRGLYEQYF.